Shown below are 28 T cell receptor beta chains from a single sample sequenced in a study of T cells expressing NK-cell markers. Each CDR3 protein gets one entry in TCRdb, which reprocessed the 5' RACE reads and gives no DNA. The sample data list about 160,000 distinct CDR3 sequences. Sequences were obtained from blood T cells: a sorted CD56 or NKG2C T cell subset, CD4+ or CD8+ T cells, or bulk PBMC T cells (not recorded which). These receptors all come from a woman aged 18 to 75 in good health.

CDR3 sequence reads: CAVGGFTEAFF. The chain couples TRBV12-3 or TRBV12-4 to TRBJ1-1. The CDR3 runs 11 residues.

This sequence joins TRBV14 and TRBJ2-7; as DNA is missing, the TRBD2 call by TCRdb cannot be tested. The CDR3 covers 16 residues. Germline V lookup: CDR1 SGHDN, CDR2 FVKESK. This CDR3 is CASSQVGLAGRYEQYF.

The V call is TRBV4-2, the J call TRBJ2-7; lacking DNA, the TRBD1 call made by TCRdb goes unchecked. The CDR3 loop spans 14 amino acids. Germline loops: CDR1 LGHNA, CDR2 YNFKEQ. The CDR3 reads CASSQPGKGDEQYF.

The chain employs TRBV12-3 or TRBV12-4 and TRBJ2-1; TCRdb gives TRBD1 as the D gene, but with no DNA this cannot be confirmed. This CDR3 region has 13 residues. CDR3 sequence reads: CASGGRDYNEQFF.

This chain links TRBV6-1 with TRBJ1-5. CDR1 MNHNS and CDR2 SASEGT come from the germline V gene. This CDR3 spans 14 amino acids. CDR3 region: CASSVDLGNQPQHF.

The V and J genes are TRBV20-1 and TRBJ1-3; checking the TCRdb D call of TRBD1 is not possible without DNA. This CDR3 is built from 13 residues. Germline CDR1 and CDR2: DFQATT and SNEGSKA (reference sequence). This chain's CDR3 is CSAPVPSGNTIYF.

This chain links TRBV18 with TRBJ2-2. The CDR3 totals 13 residues. Germline CDR1 KGHSH, CDR2 LQKENI. The CDR3 spells CASSPGRVGELFF.

The rearrangement joins TRBV14 to TRBJ2-6; TCRdb returns TRBD1, unconfirmable since there is no DNA. The CDR3 spans 17 residues. Germline CDR1 is SGHDN and CDR2 is FVKESK. CDR3 amino acids: CASSQVRQGKGANVLTF.

V and J are TRBV5-1 and TRBJ1-4. The CDR3 sequence is 14 residues long. Germline V CDR1 and CDR2: SGHRS, YFSETQ. The CDR3 sequence: CASSLAPGPEKLFF.

The V and J genes are TRBV6-2 or TRBV6-3 and TRBJ1-2; TCRdb indicates TRBD1, and absent DNA this call remains unverified. The CDR3 has 13 amino acids. Germline V gene sequence: CDR1 MNHEY, CDR2 SVGEGT. The CDR3 region is CASSRQGQYGYTF.

V and J are TRBV5-1 and TRBJ2-3; lacking DNA, the TRBD2 call made by TCRdb goes unchecked. Germline lookup yields CDR1 SGHRS and CDR2 YFSETQ. The length of the CDR3 is 15 residues. The CDR3 region is CASSTSGRPVDTQYF.

The CDR3 spells CASSTRDRETQYF. This chain uses TRBV27 with TRBJ2-5; TCRdb names TRBD1, which stays unverified in the absence of DNA. CDR1 and CDR2 (germline): MNHEY, SMNVEV (reference sequence). The CDR3 runs to 13 residues.

The CDR3 spells CASSLSAGGGYNEQFF. The chain links TRBV7-3 to TRBJ2-1; TCRdb returns TRBD2, unconfirmable since there is no DNA. CDR1 is SGHTA and CDR2 is FQGTGA in the germline V gene. The CDR3 length is 16 residues.

The CDR3 spells CASTPYPPGFYEQYF. The rearrangement links TRBV5-6 to TRBJ2-7; TCRdb gives TRBD1 as the D gene, but with no DNA this cannot be confirmed. Looked up from germline, CDR1 is SGHDT and CDR2 is YYEEEE. The CDR3 length is 15 residues.

The chain joins TRBV24-1 to TRBJ2-1; TCRdb designates TRBD2, a call that cannot be tested without DNA. This CDR3 is built from 15 residues. Germline V gene sequence: CDR1 KGHDR, CDR2 SFDVKD. CDR3 protein: CATSGQTSGSNEQFF.

This sequence joins TRBV5-1 and TRBJ1-2; TCRdb's D gene call, TRBD1, goes unchecked for lack of DNA. The germline V gene encodes CDR1 SGHRS and CDR2 YFSETQ. This CDR3 comprises 15 residues. The chain's CDR3 is CASSLDRGRDYGYTF.

CDR3 protein: CASSLVPSDIQYF. This sequence joins TRBV5-1 and TRBJ2-4; TCRdb gives TRBD2 as the D gene, but with no DNA this cannot be confirmed. CDR1 SGHRS and CDR2 YFSETQ come from the germline V gene. The CDR3 extends over 13 amino acids.

The gene calls are TRBV20-1 and TRBJ2-5; TCRdb's assignment of TRBD1 cannot be checked, as there is no DNA. This CDR3 contains 12 residues. Germline CDR1 reads DFQATT; CDR2 reads SNEGSKA (reference sequence). CDR3 protein: CSFTGDLETQYF.

The chain combines TRBV12-3 or TRBV12-4 with TRBJ2-2; the TCRdb call, TRBD2, lacks DNA for checking. CDR3 length: 16 amino acids. This CDR3 reads CASSPGTSGITGELFF.

The CDR3 is CASSLGPLGVNEKLFF. The V gene is TRBV4-1, the J gene TRBJ1-4; the TRBD1 assignment by TCRdb is unverifiable without DNA. The CDR3 runs 16 residues. Per germline, CDR1 MGHRA and CDR2 YSYEKL.

The chain links TRBV29-1 to TRBJ2-5; TCRdb picks TRBD2, but there is no DNA to check that call. The CDR3 spans 15 residues. The V gene's germline CDR1 is SQVTM and CDR2 ANQGSEA. The CDR3 here is CSVGASGMGGETQYF.

The V and J genes are TRBV27 and TRBJ2-1; the D call from TCRdb, TRBD1, cannot be confirmed without DNA. The CDR3 loop spans 16 amino acids. The V gene's germline CDR1 is MNHEY and CDR2 SMNVEV (reference sequence). CDR3 sequence reads: CASSLKGQGAYNEQFF.

This chain links TRBV5-1 with TRBJ2-1; the TRBD1 assignment by TCRdb is unverifiable without DNA. Germline CDR1 is SGHRS and CDR2 is YFSETQ. This CDR3 spans 15 amino acids. The CDR3 sequence is CASSNPGQGASEQFF.

V gene TRBV9 combines with J gene TRBJ1-1. The length of the CDR3 is 13 residues. Germline CDR1 is SGDLS and CDR2 is YYNGEE. CDR3 region: CASSAPNGAGAFF.

V usage is TRBV28 and J usage is TRBJ2-6; the TCRdb call, TRBD1, lacks DNA for checking. Germline V lookup: CDR1 MDHEN, CDR2 SYDVKM. The CDR3 consists of 14 residues. CDR3 sequence: CASTHRGRSPVLTF.

The genes are TRBV7-8 and TRBJ2-1; TCRdb returns TRBD2, unconfirmable since there is no DNA. The germline CDR1 and CDR2 sequences are SGHVS and FQNEAQ. The CDR3 loop spans 17 amino acids. CDR3 amino acids: CASSLWGTSGGNNEQFF.

The rearrangement uses TRBV12-3 or TRBV12-4 and TRBJ1-5; without DNA, the TCRdb call of TRBD1 cannot be checked. This CDR3 has 17 amino acids. The CDR3 sequence: CASSSLHGTGVNQPQHF.

The chain has TRBV7-3 and TRBJ2-1. This CDR3 is 12 amino acids long. Germline CDR1 SGHTA, CDR2 FQGTGA. CDR3 protein: CASRGLGNEQFF.